These T cell receptor beta chains were read from a single sample in a study of T cell repertoires in cytomegalovirus infection. TCRdb re-called the reads through MiXCR, storing one row per CDR3 protein. The sample includes roughly 760,000 distinct CDR3 sequences, 35% of them seen just once. The material sequenced was PBMCs. The receptors here all came from a human donor in good health (CMV status not recorded). Some clones in this sample may be carry-over from other donors' samples. Both conserved end residues are part of each CDR3. D genes are given only for firm matches. Clone size appears in some rows only: once, few, many, or a class for an expanded clone.

>TRBJ1-1|-|many|TRBV7-2
CASSMHRANTEAFF
TGTGCCAGCAGCATGCACAGGGCAAACACTGAAGCTTTCTTT
>TRBJ1-3|-|-|TRBV5-4
CASSLGGDSGNTIYF
TGTGCCAGCAGCTTGGGAGGCGACTCTGGAAACACCATATATTTT
>TRBJ2-3|-|many|TRBV6-2/TRBV6-3
CATLIDSTDTQYF
TGTGCCACCCTGATTGATTCGACAGATACGCAGTATTTT
>TRBJ1-5|TRBD1|-|TRBV6-1
CASSTIAQGPSRNQPQHF
TGTGCCAGCAGCACTATAGCACAGGGGCCAAGCCGAAATCAGCCCCAGCATTTT
>TRBJ2-6|TRBD1|-|TRBV7-9
CASSLATGFSSGANVLTF
TGTGCCAGCAGCTTAGCGACAGGGTTTAGCTCTGGGGCCAACGTCCTGACTTTC
>TRBJ1-1|-|few|TRBV2
CASSGDSHTEAFF
TGTGCCAGCAGTGGAGACAGTCACACTGAAGCTTTCTTT
>TRBJ1-3|TRBD1|few|TRBV25-1
CATRQGSGNTIYF
TGTGCCACCCGACAGGGTAGTGGAAACACCATATATTTT
>TRBJ2-3|TRBD2|few|TRBV20-1
CSASYTSGSADTQYF
TGCAGTGCTTCTTACACTAGCGGGAGTGCAGATACGCAGTATTTT
>TRBJ2-6|-|-|TRBV6-5
CASSARNPGANVLTF
TGTGCCAGCAGCGCTCGAAATCCTGGGGCCAACGTCCTGACTTTC
>TRBJ1-5|TRBD1|-|TRBV19
CASGHRTGSGQPQHF
TGTGCCAGTGGCCATCGGACAGGGTCTGGTCAGCCCCAGCATTTT
>TRBJ1-2|-|few|TRBV27
CASSLSGINYGYTF
TGTGCCAGCAGTTTATCCGGGATTAACTATGGCTACACCTTC
>TRBJ1-2|-|once|TRBV15
CATSRDFISGLGYTF
TGTGCCACCAGCAGAGATTTTATCTCAGGATTAGGCTACACCTTC
>TRBJ1-5|TRBD1|few|TRBV6-1
CASRQGGGGQPQHF
TGTGCCAGCAGACAGGGGGGCGGGGGTCAGCCCCAGCATTTT
>TRBJ2-3|-|-|TRBV5-1
CASSLVVDPQYF
TGCGCCAGCAGCTTGGTGGTGGATCCGCAGTATTTT
>TRBJ2-7|TRBD2|few|TRBV7-2
CASSLERGGGYEQYF
TGTGCCAGCAGCTTAGAACGGGGGGGCGGATACGAGCAGTACTTC
>TRBJ2-3|-|-|TRBV18
CASSRRGDTQYF
TGTGCCAGCTCACGGAGGGGTGATACGCAGTATTTT
>TRBJ2-1|-|-|TRBV19
CASALGTSSYNEQFF
TGTGCCAGCGCCCTCGGAACAAGCTCCTACAATGAGCAGTTCTTC
>TRBJ1-1|TRBD1|-|TRBV12-3/TRBV12-4
CASIPRQGRNTEAFF
TGTGCCAGCATTCCCCGACAGGGTCGGAACACTGAAGCTTTCTTT
>TRBJ2-7|TRBD1|-|TRBV28
CASSLYPGGASGSYEQYF
TGTGCCAGCAGTTTATACCCAGGGGGCGCGTCGGGCTCCTACGAGCAGTACTTC
>TRBJ1-2|-|-|TRBV20-1
CSAPRDTLSYTF
TGCAGTGCTCCCAGGGACACCCTCTCCTACACCTTC